This T cell receptor beta chain was sequenced during a study of control samples from healthy donors and cancer patients. The germline V gene has CDR1 MNHEY and CDR2 SVGAGI. The length of the CDR3 is 15 residues. Trimming took 2 bases from V and 4 from J, leaving 14 bases between them. TCRdb keeps only in-frame clones here, not all; method: immunoSEQ multiplex PCR. The profile shows about 140,000 clones, about 90% of them singletons. The specimen sequenced was blood. This receptor was identified in a man aged 18 to 29 in good health. The chain is built from TRBV6-5 and TRBJ1-1, with D perhaps TRBD1 (6 bases). This CDR3 is CASSYARGGGTEAFF. CDR3 DNA: TGTGCCAGCAGTTACGCCCGGGGGGGCGGCACTGAAGCTTTCTTT.